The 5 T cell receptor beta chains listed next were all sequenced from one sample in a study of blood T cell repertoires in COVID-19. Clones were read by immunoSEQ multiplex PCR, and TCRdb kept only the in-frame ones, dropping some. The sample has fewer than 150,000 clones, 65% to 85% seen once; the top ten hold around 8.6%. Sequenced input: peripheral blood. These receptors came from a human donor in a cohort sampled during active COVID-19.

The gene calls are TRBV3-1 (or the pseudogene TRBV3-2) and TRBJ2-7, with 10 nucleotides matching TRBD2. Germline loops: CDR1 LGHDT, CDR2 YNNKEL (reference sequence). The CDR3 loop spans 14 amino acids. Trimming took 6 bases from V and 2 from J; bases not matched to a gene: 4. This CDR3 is CASSPSGGTYEQYF. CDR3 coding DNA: TGTGCCAGCAGTCCTAGCGGGGGTACCTACGAGCAGTACTTC.

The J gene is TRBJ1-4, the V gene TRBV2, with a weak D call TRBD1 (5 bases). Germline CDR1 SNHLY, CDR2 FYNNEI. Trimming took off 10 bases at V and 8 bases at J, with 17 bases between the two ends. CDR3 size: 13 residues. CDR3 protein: CATTRGLGEKLFF. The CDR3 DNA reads TGTGCCACCACAAGGGGTTTGGGCGAAAAACTGTTTTTT.

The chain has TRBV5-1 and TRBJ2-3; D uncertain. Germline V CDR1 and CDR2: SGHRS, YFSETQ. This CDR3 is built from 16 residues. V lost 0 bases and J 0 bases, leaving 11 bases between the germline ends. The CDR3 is CASSLGLSTSTDTQYF. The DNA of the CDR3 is TGCGCCAGCAGCTTGGGACTTTCTACTAGCACAGATACGCAGTATTTT.

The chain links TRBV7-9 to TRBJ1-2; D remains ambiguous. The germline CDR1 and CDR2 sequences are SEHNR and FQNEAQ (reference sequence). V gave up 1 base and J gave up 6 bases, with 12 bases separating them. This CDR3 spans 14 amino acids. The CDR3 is CASSLDAGLNGYTF. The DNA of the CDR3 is TGTGCCAGCAGCTTAGATGCGGGTCTCAATGGCTACACCTTC.

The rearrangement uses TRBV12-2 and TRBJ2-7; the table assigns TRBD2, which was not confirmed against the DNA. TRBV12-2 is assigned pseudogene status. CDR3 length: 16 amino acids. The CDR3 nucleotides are TGTGCAAGTCGCTTAGCGGTCCTAGCGGGGGCTTACGAGCAGTACTTC. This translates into CASRLAVLAGAYEQYF.